This T cell receptor beta chain was sequenced for a study of cytomegalovirus exposure and HLA in healthy donors. Regarding this clone: Its antigen is still unknown.

Points from the study as a whole: For cytomegalovirus status, the classifier reportedly gave diagnoses with high specificity and sensitivity. A later analysis found most CMV-associated TCR beta chains apparently HLA-restricted. Investigators reported over 150 TCR beta chains as tied to cytomegalovirus.

Researchers ran the PCR with 60 Vbeta and 13 Jbeta primers. Assay: immunoSEQ multiplex PCR; the TCRdb copy retains only in-frame clones and omits some. The sample consists of about 130,000 clones, around 10% of them appearing once. Trimming left V 7 bases short and J 11 bases short, with 14 bases between. CDR1 MNHNS and CDR2 SASEGT come from the germline V gene. The CDR3 has 11 residues. This chain uses TRBV6-1 with TRBJ1-1; D is possibly TRBD1 (5 bases). The receptor comes from a man in his fifties in good health and CMV-seronegative. The sample comprised PBMCs. The CDR3: CASTQAYNAFF. For the CDR3, the DNA is TGTGCCAGCACACAGGCGTACAATGCTTTCTTT.